The subject of this entry is one TCR beta chain. The source of the sample is a study of T cells in Graves' hyperthyroidism and ophthalmopathy. Amplified TCR beta CDR3 regions came from RNA transcripts. An initial round of RT-PCR targeting the TCR CDR3 relied on the HTBI primer set. Each CDR3 protein is one row after TCRdb ran MiXCR on the multiplex PCR reads. This sample has hundreds of thousands of distinct CDR3 sequences, with about 15% found just once. The germline CDR1 and CDR2 sequences are SGHTS and YDEGEE. This CDR3 has 15 residues. Trimming took 2 bases from V and 1 from J, leaving 12 bases between them. Hyperthyroidism in the patients, aged 18 to 65, was newly diagnosed and under 2 months in duration.

The sample was blood. The genes are TRBV5-8 and TRBJ1-1; D gene unclear. The origin of this receptor is a woman aged 18 to 35 with Graves' hyperthyroidism. The CDR3 sequence is CASSLRGRKNTEAFF. The DNA of the CDR3 is TGTGCCAGCAGCTTAAGAGGACGGAAGAACACTGAAGCTTTCTTT.